The 15 T cell receptor beta chains given below trace back to one sample, sequenced in a study of blood T cell repertoires in COVID-19. Method: immunoSEQ multiplex PCR; TCRdb's copy keeps in-frame clones and lacks some. This sample has nearly 350,000 clones, with about 90% found just once. Sequencing used peripheral blood. These receptors were collected from a woman aged 45-60 years with COVID-19, enrolled during active disease.

V usage is TRBV19 and J usage is TRBJ1-4; 9 bases map to TRBD1. V lost 7 bases to trimming and J lost 11 bases; unmatched junction nucleotides: 11. This CDR3 has 14 residues. Germline assignment: CDR1 LNHDA and CDR2 SQIVND (reference sequence). The CDR3 coding sequence is TGTGCCAGTATCGACAGGGGGAAGGAGGGGAAACTGTTTTTT. As protein: CASIDRGKEGKLFF.

The chain employs TRBV11-3 and TRBJ2-2; D may be TRBD1 (5 bases). From germline, CDR1 is SGHNT and CDR2 YENEEA. V dropped 2 bases and J dropped 1 base, with 8 bases sitting between them. The CDR3 is 15 amino acids. The CDR3 region is CASSLRGKNTGELFF. In nucleotides, the CDR3 is TGTGCCAGCAGCTTAAGGGGAAAGAACACCGGGGAGCTGTTTTTT. Full variable domain (outside the CDR3, taken from reference TRBV11-3 and TRBJ2-2): EAGVVQSPRYKIIEKKQPVAFWCNPISGHNTLYWYLQNLGQGPELLIRYENEEAVDDSQLPKDRFSAERLKGVDSTLKIQPAELGDSAVYLCASSLRGKNTGELFFGEGSRLTVL.

The table lists this clone with a count of one. The chain links TRBV19 to TRBJ1-2; D perhaps matches TRBD1 (6 bases). Germline V gene lookup returns CDR1 LNHDA and CDR2 SQIVND (reference sequence). V lost 4 bases to trimming and J lost 7 bases, with 7 bases between them. The CDR3 length is 11 residues. The CDR3: CASSKGVGYTF. CDR3 DNA: TGTGCCAGTAGTAAGGGGGTTGGCTACACCTTC. The full variable domain, completed using reference TRBV19 and TRBJ1-2, is DGGITQSPKYLFRKEGQNVTLSCEQNLNHDAMYWYRQDPGQGLRLIYYSQIVNDFQKGDIAEGYSVSREKKESFPLTVTSAQKNPTAFYLCASSKGVGYTFGSGTRLTVV.

V gene TRBV19 combines with J gene TRBJ2-4, with TRBD1 matching 10 bases. CDR1 is LNHDA and CDR2 is SQIVND in the germline V gene (reference sequence). V was clipped by 5 bases and J by 2 bases; unmatched bases: 3. This CDR3 comprises 15 residues. CDR3 sequence (DNA): TGTGCCAGTAGTCGGACAGGGGGATCCAAAAACATTCAGTACTTC. The encoded protein is CASSRTGGSKNIQYF. The variable domain in full, with the rest retrieved from reference TRBV19 and TRBJ2-4, is DGGITQSPKYLFRKEGQNVTLSCEQNLNHDAMYWYRQDPGQGLRLIYYSQIVNDFQKGDIAEGYSVSREKKESFPLTVTSAQKNPTAFYLCASSRTGGSKNIQYFGAGTRLSVL.

The chain combines TRBV7-9 with TRBJ2-7; 8 positions match TRBD1. The J segment lost 6 bases and the V segment lost 0 bases, leaving 7 bases of the junction unmatched. CDR1 and CDR2 from the germline V gene are SEHNR and FQNEAQ (reference sequence). CDR3 length: 15 residues. The CDR3 DNA follows: TGTGCCAGCAGCTTAGCGCTCACAGGGGGGAGCGAGCAGTACTTC. Its protein product is CASSLALTGGSEQYF.

This chain joins TRBV4-2 and TRBJ2-7, with 7 bases matching TRBD2. This CDR3 comprises 14 residues. Per the germline V gene, CDR1 is LGHNA and CDR2 is YNFKEQ. V was pared by 4 bases and J by 5 bases, with 8 bases of the junction left unmatched. CDR3 sequence (DNA): TGTGCCAGCAGCCGGGACCAGGGAGGGGACGAGCAGTACTTC. As protein: CASSRDQGGDEQYF.

This clone was recorded once. The chain combines TRBV19 with TRBJ1-2; 7 positions match TRBD1. This CDR3 is 15 amino acids long. Trimming cost V 1 base and J 3 bases; bases outside gene matches: 5. In germline, CDR1 is LNHDA, CDR2 SQIVND (reference sequence). In nucleotides, the CDR3 is TGTGCCAGTAGTATAGGACAGGGTGGGGACTATGGCTACACCTTC. This codes for CASSIGQGGDYGYTF. The variable domain in full, with the rest retrieved from reference TRBV19 and TRBJ1-2, is DGGITQSPKYLFRKEGQNVTLSCEQNLNHDAMYWYRQDPGQGLRLIYYSQIVNDFQKGDIAEGYSVSREKKESFPLTVTSAQKNPTAFYLCASSIGQGGDYGYTFGSGTRLTVV.

The rearrangement joins TRBV14 to TRBJ2-2; 8 positions match TRBD2. Germline V gives CDR1 SGHDN, CDR2 FVKESK. The CDR3 runs 17 residues. V shed 4 bases, J shed 3 bases, and the junction held 10 bases outside the gene matches. This chain's CDR3 is CASSRIAGLTYTGELFF. The CDR3 DNA is TGTGCCAGCAGCCGTATAGCGGGACTGACCTACACCGGGGAGCTGTTTTTT. Full variable domain (outside the CDR3, taken from reference TRBV14 and TRBJ2-2): EAGVTQFPSHSVIEKGQTVTLRCDPISGHDNLYWYRRVMGKEIKFLLHFVKESKQDESGMPNNRFLAERTGGTYSTLKVQPAELEDSGVYFCASSRIAGLTYTGELFFGEGSRLTVL.

The chain uses TRBV27 and TRBJ1-5; the D is unclear. The CDR3 has 16 residues. Deletions cut 5 bases from V and 1 base from J, with 15 bases between. Germline CDR1 reads MNHEY; CDR2 reads SMNVEV (reference sequence). This chain's CDR3 is CASSIQKMLSNQPQHF. CDR3 sequence (DNA): TGTGCCAGCAGTATACAAAAAATGTTGAGCAATCAGCCCCAGCATTTT.

This chain links TRBV29-1 with TRBJ2-7; 10 bases match TRBD2. The CDR3 is 19 amino acids. Germline V gene sequence: CDR1 SQVTM, CDR2 ANQGSEA. The V segment lost 3 bases and the J segment 3 bases; nucleotides outside the gene matches: 20. CDR3 nucleotide sequence: TGCAGCGTTGACGGGCTAGCGGGAGATGCGGGAGGGAGTGGCTACGAGCAGTACTTC. Amino acids: CSVDGLAGDAGGSGYEQYF.

This sequence joins TRBV29-1 and TRBJ2-7; 10 bases line up with TRBD1. The CDR3 totals 13 residues. J lost 2 bases, V lost 6 bases, and 4 bases had no gene match. The germline V gene has CDR1 SQVTM and CDR2 ANQGSEA. CDR3 sequence: CSVAGQGTYEQYF. The CDR3 DNA is TGCAGCGTGGCGGGACAGGGGACCTACGAGCAGTACTTC.

This chain joins TRBV7-9 and TRBJ2-1; possible D gene TRBD1, 5 bases. Germline values: CDR1 SEHNR, CDR2 FQNEAQ (reference sequence). The CDR3 is made up of 15 amino acids. The V end lost 4 bases, the J end lost 5 bases, and 15 bases lay between the germline ends. CDR3 DNA: TGTGCCAGCAGCTCTCCCGGACAATTACACAATGAGCAGTTCTTC. It is translated as CASSSPGQLHNEQFF.

The chain joins TRBV14 to TRBJ2-3; 8 bases fit TRBD2. J was trimmed by 0 bases and V by 2 bases; bases with no gene match: 16. Germline CDR1 reads SGHDN; CDR2 reads FVKESK. The CDR3 consists of 20 residues. Here the CDR3 reads CASSQTPGLVLPPSTDTQYF. Written as DNA, the CDR3 is TGTGCCAGCAGCCAAACCCCGGGACTAGTTCTTCCCCCTAGCACAGATACGCAGTATTTT.

The chain has TRBV10-3 and TRBJ1-1, with 7 bases fitting TRBD1. The CDR3 totals 16 residues. V trimming: 7 bases; J trimming: 5 bases; junction bases outside the gene matches: 16. The germline V gene has CDR1 ENHRY and CDR2 SYGVKD. CDR3 in amino acids: CAITQIPQGGGTEAFF. Written as DNA, the CDR3 is TGTGCCATCACTCAGATCCCCCAGGGGGGTGGAACTGAAGCTTTCTTT.

The chain uses TRBV28 and TRBJ2-3; tentatively, D is TRBD2 (6 bases). CDR1 is MDHEN, CDR2 SYDVKM, per germline. This CDR3 region has 13 residues. The V gene lost 6 bases and the J gene lost 3 bases, with 10 bases spanning the gap. The CDR3 DNA is TGTGCCAGCAGATCCGGAGGGACAGATACGCAGTATTTT. Translating gives CASRSGGTDTQYF.